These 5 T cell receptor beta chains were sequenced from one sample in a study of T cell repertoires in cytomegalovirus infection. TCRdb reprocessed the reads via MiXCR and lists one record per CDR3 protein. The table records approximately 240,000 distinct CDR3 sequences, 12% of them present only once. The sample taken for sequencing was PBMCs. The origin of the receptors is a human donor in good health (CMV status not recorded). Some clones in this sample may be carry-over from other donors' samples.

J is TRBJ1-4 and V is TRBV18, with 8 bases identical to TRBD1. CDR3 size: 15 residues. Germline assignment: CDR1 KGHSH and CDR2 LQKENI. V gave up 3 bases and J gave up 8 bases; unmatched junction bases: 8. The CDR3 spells CASSPRQGNFEKLFF. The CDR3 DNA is TGTGCCAGCTCACCGAGACAGGGGAATTTCGAAAAACTGTTTTTT.

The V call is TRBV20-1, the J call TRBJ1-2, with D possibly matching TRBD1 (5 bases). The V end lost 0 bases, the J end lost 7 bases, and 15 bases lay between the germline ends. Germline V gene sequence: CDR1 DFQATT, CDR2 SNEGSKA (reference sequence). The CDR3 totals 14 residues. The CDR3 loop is CSARDNSRERGYTF. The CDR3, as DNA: TGCAGTGCTAGAGATAATTCCAGGGAACGTGGCTACACCTTC.

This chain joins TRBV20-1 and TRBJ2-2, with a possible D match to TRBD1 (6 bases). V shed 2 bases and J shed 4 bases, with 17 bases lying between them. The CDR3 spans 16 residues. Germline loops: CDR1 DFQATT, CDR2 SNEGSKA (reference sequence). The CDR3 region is CSARPRGRGGTGELFF. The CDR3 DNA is TGCAGTGCTAGACCCCGAGGTAGAGGGGGCACCGGGGAGCTGTTTTTT.

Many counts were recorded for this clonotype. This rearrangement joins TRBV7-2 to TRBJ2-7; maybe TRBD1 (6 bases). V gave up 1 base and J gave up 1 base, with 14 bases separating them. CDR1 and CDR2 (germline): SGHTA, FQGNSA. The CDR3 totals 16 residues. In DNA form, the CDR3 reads TGTGCCAGCAGCTTAGTATCCAGGGGCGCTTCCTACGAGCAGTACTTC. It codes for CASSLVSRGASYEQYF.

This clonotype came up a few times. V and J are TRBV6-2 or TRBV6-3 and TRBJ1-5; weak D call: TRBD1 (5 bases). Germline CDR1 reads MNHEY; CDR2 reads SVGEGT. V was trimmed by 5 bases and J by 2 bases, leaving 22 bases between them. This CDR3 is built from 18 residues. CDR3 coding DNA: TGTGCCAGCAGTACCCCTCCCCTAGGCAGGGCGCGCAATCAGCCCCAGCATTTT. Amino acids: CASSTPPLGRARNQPQHF.